Below are 27 T cell receptor beta chains sequenced from a single sample in a study of technical replicates of blood from a handful of donors. Assay: immunoSEQ multiplex PCR; the TCRdb copy retains only in-frame clones and omits some. The sample carries about 75,000 clones, approximately 97% recorded once. The sequencing sample was made of T cells isolated from PBMCs. The receptor set was obtained from a human donor in good health.

This chain links TRBV28 with TRBJ2-7; a weak D match, TRBD2 (5 bases). The CDR3 totals 15 residues. From germline, CDR1 is MDHEN and CDR2 SYDVKM. The V end lost 6 bases, the J end lost 3 bases, and 18 bases lay between the germline ends. The CDR3 region has the DNA TGTGCCAGCAGGGCGGCCTTCGGAGGAGTCTACGAGCAGTACTTC. Protein product: CASRAAFGGVYEQYF.

The chain is built from TRBV6-6 and TRBJ2-2, with D possibly matching TRBD2 (5 bases). Germline V gives CDR1 MNHNY, CDR2 SVGAGI (reference sequence). V lost 8 bases to trimming and J lost 7 bases, with 8 bases between them. The CDR3 is 11 amino acids. For the CDR3, the DNA is TGTGCCAGCGAGGGCGGCGGGGAGCTGTTTTTT. Amino acid sequence: CASEGGGELFF.

The rearrangement links TRBV7-8 to TRBJ2-3; D remains ambiguous. The CDR3 has 12 residues. Germline loops: CDR1 SGHVS, CDR2 FQNEAQ. Trimming took 3 bases from V and 7 from J, leaving 8 bases between them. CDR3 sequence reads: CASSFPVNTQYF. The CDR3 region has the DNA TGTGCCAGCAGCTTTCCAGTTAATACGCAGTATTTT.

The rearrangement joins TRBV4-1 to TRBJ2-1; possible D gene TRBD2, 6 bases. Germline V gene data show CDR1 as MGHRA and CDR2 as YSYEKL. The CDR3 has 17 amino acids. Trimming stripped 2 bases from V and 4 bases from J, with 18 bases between. CDR3 residues: CASSQSRRLGLYNEQFF. DNA for the CDR3: TGCGCCAGCAGCCAATCTCGCCGCCTCGGACTATACAATGAGCAGTTCTTC.

The chain combines TRBV19 with TRBJ1-1; D gene uncertain. Per the germline V gene, CDR1 is LNHDA and CDR2 is SQIVND (reference sequence). Trimming cost V 5 bases and J 2 bases, with 9 bases left between them. The CDR3 is 13 residues long. CDR3 DNA sequence: TGTGCCAGTAGTTTACAGAGAAACACTGAAGCTTTCTTT. Protein sequence: CASSLQRNTEAFF.

The chain has TRBV2 and TRBJ1-1; D gene ambiguous. CDR3 length: 12 amino acids. V was trimmed by 0 bases and J by 11 bases, leaving 10 bases between them. Germline loops: CDR1 SNHLY, CDR2 FYNNEI. In DNA form, the CDR3 reads TGTGCCAGCAGTGAAGCCTTCGTGTTGGCTTTCTTT. Its translation: CASSEAFVLAFF.

The rearrangement uses TRBV5-1 and TRBJ1-5; D might be TRBD1 (5 bases). This CDR3 has 15 amino acids. V lost 4 bases and J lost 6, with 17 bases in between. Germline CDR1 reads SGHRS; CDR2 reads YFSETQ. DNA for the CDR3: TGCGCCAGCAGCCTGGATATGGGGGAGGGTCAGCCCCAGCATTTT. Encoded protein: CASSLDMGEGQPQHF.

The J gene is TRBJ2-1, the V gene TRBV4-1; D remains unclear. V was pared by 4 bases and J by 0 bases, with 4 bases between. The CDR3 consists of 13 residues. CDR1 is MGHRA, CDR2 YSYEKL, per germline. CDR3 in DNA: TGCGCCAGCAGCCCAAACTCCTACAATGAGCAGTTCTTC. The encoded protein is CASSPNSYNEQFF.

This sequence joins TRBV4-2 and TRBJ2-5; D is perhaps TRBD2 (7 bases). Germline V gene data show CDR1 as LGHNA and CDR2 as YNFKEQ. V was cut by 0 bases and J by 2 bases, with 13 bases left in between. There are 16 residues in the CDR3. Written as DNA, the CDR3 is TGTGCCAGCAGCCAAGATGGGGGGGCGGGTCAAGAGACCCAGTACTTC. The encoded protein is CASSQDGGAGQETQYF.

J is TRBJ1-2 and V is TRBV7-2, with 12 bases identical to TRBD1. The CDR3 is made up of 16 amino acids. Per the germline V gene, CDR1 is SGHTA and CDR2 is FQGNSA. J was trimmed by 5 bases and V by 2 bases; bases with no gene match: 6. This CDR3 is CASSLYGDRGPYGYTF. CDR3 DNA sequence: TGTGCCAGCAGCTTATACGGGGACAGGGGGCCTTATGGCTACACCTTC.

The gene calls are TRBV4-1 and TRBJ2-2, with 7 bases that match TRBD1. The CDR3 has 16 residues. After removal of 3 bases from V and 10 bases from J, the junction contained 14 bases not matched to a gene. Germline V CDR1 and CDR2: MGHRA, YSYEKL. The CDR3 DNA sequence: TGCGCCAGCAGCCACGGGACAGACGACCACATCTCGGAGCTGTTTTTT. Translating it yields CASSHGTDDHISELFF.

The chain links TRBV27 to TRBJ1-5; 7 nucleotides line up with TRBD1. Trimming removed 6 bases from V and 3 bases from J; junction bases left unmatched: 2. The CDR3 contains 13 residues. The germline V gene has CDR1 MNHEY and CDR2 SMNVEV (reference sequence). The chain's CDR3 is CASSGTVNQPQHF. The DNA of the CDR3 is TGTGCCAGCAGCGGGACAGTCAATCAGCCCCAGCATTTT.

The gene calls are TRBV28 and TRBJ2-5; TRBD2 is a possible D gene (5 bases). There are 17 residues in the CDR3. Germline V gives CDR1 MDHEN, CDR2 SYDVKM. V lost 6 bases, J lost 1 base, and 21 bases lay in between. CDR3 in DNA: TGTGCCAGCAGCCCCAGAGCCCAAGGCCGGGGCCAAGAGACCCAGTACTTC. Translated: CASSPRAQGRGQETQYF. Full variable domain (missing parts from reference TRBV28 and TRBJ2-5): DVKVTQSSRYLVKRTGEKVFLECVQDMDHENMFWYRQDPGLGLRLIYFSYDVKMKEKGDIPEGYSVSREKKERFSLILESASTNQTSMYLCASSPRAQGRGQETQYFGPGTRLLVL.

The chain recombines TRBV6-5 with TRBJ2-5; 7 bases line up with TRBD1. The CDR3 covers 15 residues. With 6 bases clipped from V and 5 bases from J, the junction kept 12 bases outside the gene matches. The germline gives CDR1 MNHEY, CDR2 SVGAGI. CDR3: CASSRQGSTSETQYF. The CDR3, as DNA: TGTGCCAGCAGCCGACAGGGATCAACCTCCGAGACCCAGTACTTC.

The genes are TRBV28 and TRBJ1-2; the match to TRBD1 covers 7 bases. Trimming cost V 10 bases and J 4 bases; bases outside gene matches: 9. The germline V gene encodes CDR1 MDHEN and CDR2 SYDVKM. This CDR3 contains 13 residues. The CDR3 loop is CATVRDSIYGYTF. CDR3 bases: TGTGCCACCGTCCGGGACAGCATCTATGGCTACACCTTC.

The chain combines TRBV11-2 with TRBJ1-5; D possibly corresponds to TRBD1 (5 bases). CDR3 length equals 13 residues. The germline V gene has CDR1 SGHAT and CDR2 FQNNGV. Between the trimmed V and J ends, which lost 7 bases and 4 bases, there was a span of 11 bases. The CDR3 sequence: CASTTGENQPQHF. The DNA of the CDR3 is TGTGCCAGCACTACGGGGGAGAATCAGCCCCAGCATTTT.

The rearrangement joins TRBV7-8 to TRBJ2-1; the match to TRBD2 covers 10 bases. Germline CDR1 reads SGHVS; CDR2 reads FQNEAQ. V shed 5 bases, J shed 2 bases, and the junction held 9 bases outside the gene matches. The CDR3 sequence is 17 residues long. The CDR3 loop reads CASSVSTSGTTYNEQFF. As DNA, the CDR3 is TGTGCCAGCAGCGTGTCTACTAGCGGGACAACCTACAATGAGCAGTTCTTC.

The rearrangement uses TRBV28 and TRBJ2-7; 10 bases align to TRBD2. Germline V gives CDR1 MDHEN, CDR2 SYDVKM. Losses at the gene ends were 3 bases for V and 3 bases for J; bases not matched to a gene: 8. This CDR3 spans 16 amino acids. The CDR3 here is CASSFDLAGVFYEQYF. CDR3 nucleotide sequence: TGTGCCAGCAGTTTTGACCTAGCGGGAGTTTTCTACGAGCAGTACTTC.

The rearrangement joins TRBV29-1 to TRBJ2-5, with D perhaps TRBD1 (6 bases). The CDR3 sequence is 16 residues long. Trimming took 1 base from V and 1 from J, leaving 16 bases between them. The V gene's germline CDR1 is SQVTM and CDR2 ANQGSEA. The CDR3 spells CSVEATTGAPQETQYF. CDR3 DNA: TGCAGCGTTGAAGCCACGACAGGAGCCCCCCAAGAGACCCAGTACTTC.

This chain connects TRBV5-1 to TRBJ1-4, with D tentatively TRBD1 (6 bases). V lost 0 bases and J 0 bases, leaving 9 bases between the germline ends. Germline lookup yields CDR1 SGHRS and CDR2 YFSETQ. This CDR3 region has 16 residues. In nucleotides, the CDR3 is TGCGCCAGCAGCTTGGCGGGACAACCAACTAATGAAAAACTGTTTTTT. It is translated as CASSLAGQPTNEKLFF.

The chain is built from TRBV28 and TRBJ2-5, with TRBD2 as a possible D gene (5 bases). Germline CDR1 and CDR2: MDHEN and SYDVKM. CDR3 length equals 15 residues. Trimming left V 8 bases short and J 5 bases short, with 21 bases between. CDR3 residues: CASSDQRSLRETQYF. DNA of the CDR3: TGTGCCAGCTCGGACCAGCGGAGTTTGAGGGAGACCCAGTACTTC.

Remarks on this clone: Different DNA sequences within this sample yield the same CDR3. The V gene is TRBV6-5, the J gene TRBJ2-7; D is perhaps TRBD1 (5 bases). This CDR3 comprises 12 residues. The V and J ends lost 2 bases and 4 bases respectively, with 6 bases between them. The V gene's germline CDR1 is MNHEY and CDR2 SVGAGI. The CDR3 reads CASSYQGYEQYF. CDR3 DNA: TGTGCCAGCAGTTACCAGGGTTACGAGCAGTACTTC.

Only one count was recorded for this clone. This chain uses TRBV10-3 with TRBJ2-1; tentatively, D is TRBD2 (6 bases). The CDR3 has 17 amino acids. In germline, CDR1 is ENHRY, CDR2 SYGVKD. The ends were cut back, 4 bases at V and 1 base at J, with 17 bases in the middle. The chain's CDR3 is CAISGAGTRTSYNEQFF. DNA of the CDR3: TGTGCCATCAGTGGAGCGGGTACTCGAACGTCCTACAATGAGCAGTTCTTC.

V gene TRBV7-9 combines with J gene TRBJ2-5; 11 nucleotides agree with TRBD2. Germline CDR1 and CDR2: SEHNR and FQNEAQ (reference sequence). J gave up 3 bases and V 5 bases, and 5 bases lay outside the gene matches. The CDR3 loop spans 15 amino acids. This CDR3 is CASSPRLAGKETQYF. The CDR3 region has the DNA TGTGCCAGCAGCCCCAGACTAGCGGGGAAAGAGACCCAGTACTTC.

This clone is a singleton in its sample. The CDR3 nucleotides read TGCGCCAGCAGCCAAGGGGACAGGTTGACCTACGAGCAGTACTTC. Translating it yields CASSQGDRLTYEQYF. This chain connects TRBV4-1 to TRBJ2-7; 8 nucleotides match TRBD1. Germline V gene lookup returns CDR1 MGHRA and CDR2 YSYEKL. Trimming took 1 base from V and 2 from J; bases not matched to a gene: 4. The CDR3 extends over 15 amino acids.

The CDR3 region is CASSWTGAGELFF. CDR3 DNA sequence: TGCGCCAGCAGCTGGACGGGGGCCGGGGAGCTGTTTTTT. V usage is TRBV5-1 and J usage is TRBJ2-2; D is possibly TRBD2 (6 bases). This CDR3 has 13 amino acids. CDR1 and CDR2 from the germline V gene are SGHRS and YFSETQ. Trimming took off 3 bases at V and 6 bases at J, with 9 bases between the two ends.

About this clone itself: The identical CDR3 is also encoded by other nucleotide sequences in the sample. This rearrangement joins TRBV5-1 to TRBJ1-2; 11 nucleotides line up with TRBD1. Germline V gene sequence: CDR1 SGHRS, CDR2 YFSETQ. V lost 4 bases, J lost 5 bases, and 4 bases stayed unmatched. This CDR3 has 14 amino acids. CDR3 nucleotide sequence: TGCGCCAGCAGCCCGGGGACAGGGGGTTATGGCTACACCTTC. Its protein product is CASSPGTGGYGYTF.